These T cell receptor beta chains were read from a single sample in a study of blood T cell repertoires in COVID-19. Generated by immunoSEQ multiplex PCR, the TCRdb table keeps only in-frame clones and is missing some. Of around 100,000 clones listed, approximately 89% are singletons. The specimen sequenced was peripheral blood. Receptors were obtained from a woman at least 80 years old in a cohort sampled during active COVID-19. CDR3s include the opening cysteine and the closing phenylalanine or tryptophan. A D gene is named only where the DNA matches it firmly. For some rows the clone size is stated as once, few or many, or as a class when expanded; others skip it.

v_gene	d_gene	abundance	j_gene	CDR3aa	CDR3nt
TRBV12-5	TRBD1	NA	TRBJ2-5	CASGQGTGGPETQYF	TGTGCTAGTGGTCAGGGGACAGGGGGGCCAGAGACCCAGTACTTC
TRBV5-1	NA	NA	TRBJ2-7	CASSLEGAFTYEQYF	TGCGCCAGCAGCTTGGAAGGGGCCTTCACCTACGAGCAGTACTTC
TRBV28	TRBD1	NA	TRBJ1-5	CASSPGQLGWPQHF	TGTGCCAGCAGCCCGGGACAGCTGGGATGGCCCCAGCATTTT
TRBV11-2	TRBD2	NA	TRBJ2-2	CASSLNPGGNTGELFF	TGTGCCAGCAGCTTAAATCCGGGGGGTAACACCGGGGAGCTGTTTTTT
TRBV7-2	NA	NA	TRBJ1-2	CASSLSRGSYGYTF	TGTGCCAGCAGCTTAAGCAGGGGCTCCTATGGCTACACCTTC
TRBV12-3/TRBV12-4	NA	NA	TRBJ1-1	CASSWGGSAFF	TGTGCCAGCAGTTGGGGGGGGAGCGCTTTCTTT
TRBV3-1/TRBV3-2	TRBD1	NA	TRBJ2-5	CASSQGIVDRMSETQYF	TGTGCCAGCAGCCAAGGGATAGTGGACAGGATGTCAGAGACCCAGTACTTC
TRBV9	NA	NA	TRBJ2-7	CASGPGQAYEQYF	TGTGCCAGCGGCCCCGGTCAGGCCTACGAGCAGTACTTC
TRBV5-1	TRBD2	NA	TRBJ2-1	CASSFSGGAQYNEQFF	TGCGCCAGCAGCTTTAGCGGGGGGGCCCAATACAATGAGCAGTTCTTC
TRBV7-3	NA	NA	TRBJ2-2	CASTPYRTANTGELFF	TGTGCCAGCACCCCTTACCGGACAGCGAACACCGGGGAGCTGTTTTTT
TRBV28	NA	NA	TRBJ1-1	CASSFNSDLEAFF	TGTGCCAGCAGTTTCAACAGTGACCTTGAAGCTTTCTTT
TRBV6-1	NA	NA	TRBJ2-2	CASSESGGMAGELFF	TGTGCCAGCAGTGAAAGCGGAGGGATGGCCGGGGAGCTGTTTTTT
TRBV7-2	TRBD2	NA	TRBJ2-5	CASSLLAGRQETQYF	TGTGCCAGCAGCTTACTAGCGGGACGCCAAGAGACCCAGTACTTC
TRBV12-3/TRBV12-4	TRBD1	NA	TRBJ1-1	CASRQGLNTEAFF	TGTGCCAGCAGACAGGGGCTGAACACTGAAGCTTTCTTT
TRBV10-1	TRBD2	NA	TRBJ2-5	CASSGVIAGEETQYF	TGCGCCAGCAGCGGGGTGATAGCGGGAGAAGAGACCCAGTACTTC
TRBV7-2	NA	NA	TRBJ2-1	CASSPQRQHNEQFF	TGTGCCAGCAGCCCTCAGAGACAGCACAATGAGCAGTTCTTC
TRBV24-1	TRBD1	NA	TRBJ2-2	CATSQDRDAGELFF	TGTGCCACCAGTCAGGACAGGGATGCCGGGGAGCTGTTTTTT
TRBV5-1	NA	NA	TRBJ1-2	CASSLAGQENYGYTF	TGCGCCAGCAGCTTGGCGGGACAAGAAAACTATGGCTACACCTTC
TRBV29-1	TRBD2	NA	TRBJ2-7	CSVEQILAALGYEQYF	TGCAGCGTTGAACAAATACTAGCGGCGCTCGGCTACGAGCAGTACTTC
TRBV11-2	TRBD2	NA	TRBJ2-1	CASSGRASYNEQFF	TGTGCCAGCAGCGGGAGGGCCTCCTACAATGAGCAGTTCTTC
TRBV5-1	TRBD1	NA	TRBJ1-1	CASSHRQGMNTEAFF	TGCGCCAGCAGCCACCGACAGGGGATGAACACTGAAGCTTTCTTT
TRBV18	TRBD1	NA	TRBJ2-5	CASSWGQGDETQYF	TGTGCCAGCTCATGGGGACAGGGGGACGAGACCCAGTACTTC
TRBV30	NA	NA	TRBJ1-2	CAWSASVVKGYTF	TGTGCCTGGAGTGCATCGGTGGTGAAGGGCTACACCTTC
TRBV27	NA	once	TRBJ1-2	CASSSRPNYGYTF	TGTGCCAGCAGTTCTAGGCCTAACTATGGCTACACCTTC